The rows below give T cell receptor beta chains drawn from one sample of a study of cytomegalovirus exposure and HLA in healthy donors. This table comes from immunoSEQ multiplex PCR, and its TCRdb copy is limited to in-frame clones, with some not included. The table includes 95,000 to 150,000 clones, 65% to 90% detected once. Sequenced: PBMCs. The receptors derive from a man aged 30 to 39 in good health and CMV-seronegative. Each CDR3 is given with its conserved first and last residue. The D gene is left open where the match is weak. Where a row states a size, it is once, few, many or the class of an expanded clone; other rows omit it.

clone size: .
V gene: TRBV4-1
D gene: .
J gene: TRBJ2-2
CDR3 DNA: TGCGCCAGCAGCCAAGATTATCTTATGAACACCGGGGAGCTGTTTTTT
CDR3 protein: CASSQDYLMNTGELFF

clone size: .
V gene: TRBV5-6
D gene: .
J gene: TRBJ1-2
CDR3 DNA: TGTGCCAGCAGCTTTGGGGGGGAGTATGGCTACACCTTC
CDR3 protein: CASSFGGEYGYTF

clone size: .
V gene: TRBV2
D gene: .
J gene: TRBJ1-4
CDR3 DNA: TGTGCCAGCAGTGAGGGTCGTACCTTTAACAGGACAGTTAATGAAAAACTGTTTTTT
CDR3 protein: CASSEGRTFNRTVNEKLFF

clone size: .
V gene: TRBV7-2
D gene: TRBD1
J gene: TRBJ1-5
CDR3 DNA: TGTGCCAGCAGCTTAGCCGGACAGGGCAATCAGCCCCAGCATTTT
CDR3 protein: CASSLAGQGNQPQHF

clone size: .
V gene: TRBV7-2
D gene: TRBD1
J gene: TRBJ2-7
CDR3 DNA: TGTGCCAGCAGCTTAGAACCGGGACAGGGGCACGAGCAGTACTTC
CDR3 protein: CASSLEPGQGHEQYF

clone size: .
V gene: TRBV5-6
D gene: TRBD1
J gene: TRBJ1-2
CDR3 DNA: TGTGCCAGCAGCCCGACAGGGGAATATGGCTACACCTTC
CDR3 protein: CASSPTGEYGYTF

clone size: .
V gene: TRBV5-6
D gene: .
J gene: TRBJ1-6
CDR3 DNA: TGTGCCAGCAGCGGGCGCCGGTCGTTAGGGGATTCACCCCTCCACTTT
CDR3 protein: CASSGRRSLGDSPLHF

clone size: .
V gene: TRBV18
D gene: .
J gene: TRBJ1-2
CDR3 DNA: TGTGCCAGCTCACCTGATATAGGTGCGGCTCTGGGCTACACCTTC
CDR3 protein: CASSPDIGAALGYTF

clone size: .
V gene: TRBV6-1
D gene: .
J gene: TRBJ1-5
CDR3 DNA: TGTGCCAGCCTAAATAGCAATCAGCCCCAGCATTTT
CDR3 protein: CASLNSNQPQHF

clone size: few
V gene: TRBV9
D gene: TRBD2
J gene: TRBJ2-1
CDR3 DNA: TGTGCCAGCAGCGTAGGGACTAGCGGGGGGGCGGATGAGCAGTTCTTC
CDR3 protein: CASSVGTSGGADEQFF

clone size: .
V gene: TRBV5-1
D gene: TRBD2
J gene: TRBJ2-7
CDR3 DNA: TGCGCCAGCAGCGCGGGACTAGCGGGGGCCGAGCAGTACTTC
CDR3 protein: CASSAGLAGAEQYF

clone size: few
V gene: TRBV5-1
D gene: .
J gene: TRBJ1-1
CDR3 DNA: TGCGCCAGCAGTTGGGGACATCGGGACACTGAAGCTTTCTTT
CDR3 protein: CASSWGHRDTEAFF

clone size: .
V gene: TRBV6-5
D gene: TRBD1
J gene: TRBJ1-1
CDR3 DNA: TGTGCCAGCAGTGTACAGGGGGCTTCGAACACTGAAGCTTTCTTT
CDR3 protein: CASSVQGASNTEAFF

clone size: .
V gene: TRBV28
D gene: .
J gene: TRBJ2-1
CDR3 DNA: TGTGCCAGCAGTTTAAACCCCAGAGAGCAGTTCTTC
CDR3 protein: CASSLNPREQFF

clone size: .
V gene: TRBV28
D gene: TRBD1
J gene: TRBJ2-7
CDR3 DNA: TGTGCCAGCAGTGAAACAGGGGCTTTTTCCGGCGAGCAGTACTTC
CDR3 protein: CASSETGAFSGEQYF

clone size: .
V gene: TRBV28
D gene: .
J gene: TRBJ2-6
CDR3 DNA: TGTGCCAGCAGCCCATTTGGGGGGGCCGCCTCTGGGGCCAACGGCCTGACTTTC
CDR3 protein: CASSPFGGAASGANGLTF

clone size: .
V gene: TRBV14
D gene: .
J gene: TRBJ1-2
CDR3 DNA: TGTGCCAGCAGCCGCGACAGGTTTAACTATGGCTACACCTTC
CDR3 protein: CASSRDRFNYGYTF